This T cell receptor (beta chain) emerged from a study of blood T cell repertoires in COVID-19. As for the study in general: COVID-19 samples from acute and convalescent phases originated in the United States, Italy and Spain. In each case, the material was cDNA or gDNA derived from T cells, B-cell-depleted T cells, or PBMCs.

Germline V lookup: CDR1 SQVTM, CDR2 ANQGSEA. The CDR3 runs to 13 residues. V dropped 6 bases and J dropped 6 bases, with 18 bases sitting between them. In Seattle, patients joined the study during active infection and were tracked longitudinally. As handled by the study authors: Reference gene primer amplification gave estimated nucleated cell counts. The table came from immunoSEQ multiplex PCR; TCRdb's copy has only in-frame clones and leaves some out. D and trimming were read from the DNA, whereas the V and J calls and clone size are those reported in that table. The repertoire has over 200,000 clones, 91% of them found once; the top ten carry 2.6%.

The chain recombines TRBV29-1 with TRBJ2-7; perhaps TRBD1 as D (6 bases). The sequence was collected from a person between 18 and 30 years old with COVID-19, enrolled during active disease. The sequencing sample was made of peripheral blood. In nucleotides, the CDR3 is TGCAGCGTCGCTACAGGGAAGCTTGCCGAGCAGTACTTC. Its translation: CSVATGKLAEQYF.